This T cell receptor (beta chain) was captured by sequencing in a study of Graves' ophthalmopathy and Graves' hyperthyroidism (dated by TCRdb to 2016 to 2019). Concerning the study at large: Peripheral blood samples were taken at the time of initial diagnosis, before any treatment was given. The study used TCR beta repertoire signatures to distinguish Graves' ophthalmopathy from Graves' hyperthyroidism and to predict progression to ophthalmopathy. In total, 135 blood samples were TCR-sequenced: around 42 ophthalmopathy, 75 hyperthyroidism and some 17 hyperthyroidism-to-ophthalmopathy patients. A discovery set of 100 patients (43 ophthalmopathy, some 58 stable hyperthyroidism) was enrolled to explore V-J signatures distinguishing ophthalmopathy from hyperthyroidism. An independent validation cohort was composed of approximately 18 hyperthyroidism patients and around 16 patients who later progressed from hyperthyroidism to ophthalmopathy. In about 6 hyperthyroidism patients, the T-cell repertoire of thyroid tissue was compared with the T-cell repertoire of blood. Once sampling was done, hyperthyroidism patients were given methimazole at a starting dose of 30 mg daily, while ophthalmopathy patients were given high-dose intravenous methylprednisolone.

This clonotype was seen only a few times. This clone's antigen is unknown. No base qualities exist here, and no much larger clone lies one base off it. The full study reports these points: Most expanded thyroid clonotypes with a frequency above 0.001 also appeared in blood, which suggests that blood repertoires may reflect the immune response in the thyroid. No statistical method was used to predetermine the sample size, and group allocation was not hidden from the investigators. The 13-signature model separated ophthalmopathy from stable hyperthyroidism with approximately 90% sensitivity and less than 83% specificity in cross-validation, and 80%/75% in the test set. In validation, the model predicted ophthalmopathy progression with over 60% sensitivity and about 77% specificity; roughly 12 predicted patients were CT-confirmed with GO in a median of about 7.1 months.

CDR1 and CDR2, per the germline V gene (reference sequence), are SEHNR and FQNEAQ. The CDR3 numbers 14 residues from cysteine through phenylalanine. Only CDR3 DNA remains: 42 bases, in frame from the first base. V is pared back by 3 bases and J by 3 bases, with 11 bases lying between the germline termini. Ophthalmopathy patients were characterized by moderately to severely active disease, a Clinical Activity Score of at least 3, a NOSPECS grade of at least 4, and a disease duration under 3 months. Patients with other autoimmune diseases, uncontrolled infections, pregnancy or lactation were excluded from the study. Diagnosis was based on clinical symptoms, serum thyroxine, TRAb, thyroid ultrasound and orbital computed tomography. PBMCs were isolated from about 10 ml of fresh peripheral blood by Ficoll-Paque density gradient centrifugation. Trizol reagent was used to extract the total RNA, and its quality was then checked on an Agilent 2100 Bioanalyzer.

For repertoire sequencing, the TCR beta CDR3 regions were amplified from RNA transcripts. A first-round RT-PCR used HTBI primers with the Qiagen OneStep RT-PCR kit, followed by a second-round multiplex PCR, size selection and purification. Libraries were sequenced on an Illumina HiSeq2000 using paired-end 100 bp reads. On the authors' methods: SOAPnuke was used to process the reads, removing any read that contained adapters or uncalled bases, had a mean Phred below 15, or lacked an exact match to the constant primer or identifier. COPE v1.2.5 was used to merge high-quality paired reads. Clonotypes were defined as unique nucleotide sequences and were aligned to IMGT TRB V, D and J references using MiTCR v1.1. The analysis was limited to V-J combinations with a frequency above 0.0001, which together covered around 99% of the repertoires. For each V-J combination, a TCR clonal expansion and chaos score was defined as F50 clonal expansion divided by the chaos observed in the TCRdist matrix. Welch's t-statistics and random forest were used to narrow the features down to 13 V-J combinations, which were then fed into a naive Bayes classifier. The Morisita-Horn index was used to measure how similar the thyroid and blood repertoires were. Through fastp at Q25 and MiXCR, TCRdb rebuilt clones from the public reads, retaining in-frame beta chains. For every CDR3 protein sequence, its rows merge into one entry that carries the most common genes and DNA. TCRdb, not the authors, supplied the V and J calls. Counted in this sample were almost 750,000 distinct CDR3 sequences; roughly 41% of them appeared once. Around 40% of the sample is in the top ten clones.

Sequenced input: peripheral blood. This clonotype originated in an adult man with Graves' ophthalmopathy. The chain links TRBV7-9 with TRBJ2-5, with the D call perhaps TRBD1 or TRBD2, as 5 bases match in each case. The CDR3 is CASSLLGREETQYF. At the DNA level, the sequence is TGTGCCAGCAGCTTGCTGGGACGGGAAGAGACCCAGTACTTC.